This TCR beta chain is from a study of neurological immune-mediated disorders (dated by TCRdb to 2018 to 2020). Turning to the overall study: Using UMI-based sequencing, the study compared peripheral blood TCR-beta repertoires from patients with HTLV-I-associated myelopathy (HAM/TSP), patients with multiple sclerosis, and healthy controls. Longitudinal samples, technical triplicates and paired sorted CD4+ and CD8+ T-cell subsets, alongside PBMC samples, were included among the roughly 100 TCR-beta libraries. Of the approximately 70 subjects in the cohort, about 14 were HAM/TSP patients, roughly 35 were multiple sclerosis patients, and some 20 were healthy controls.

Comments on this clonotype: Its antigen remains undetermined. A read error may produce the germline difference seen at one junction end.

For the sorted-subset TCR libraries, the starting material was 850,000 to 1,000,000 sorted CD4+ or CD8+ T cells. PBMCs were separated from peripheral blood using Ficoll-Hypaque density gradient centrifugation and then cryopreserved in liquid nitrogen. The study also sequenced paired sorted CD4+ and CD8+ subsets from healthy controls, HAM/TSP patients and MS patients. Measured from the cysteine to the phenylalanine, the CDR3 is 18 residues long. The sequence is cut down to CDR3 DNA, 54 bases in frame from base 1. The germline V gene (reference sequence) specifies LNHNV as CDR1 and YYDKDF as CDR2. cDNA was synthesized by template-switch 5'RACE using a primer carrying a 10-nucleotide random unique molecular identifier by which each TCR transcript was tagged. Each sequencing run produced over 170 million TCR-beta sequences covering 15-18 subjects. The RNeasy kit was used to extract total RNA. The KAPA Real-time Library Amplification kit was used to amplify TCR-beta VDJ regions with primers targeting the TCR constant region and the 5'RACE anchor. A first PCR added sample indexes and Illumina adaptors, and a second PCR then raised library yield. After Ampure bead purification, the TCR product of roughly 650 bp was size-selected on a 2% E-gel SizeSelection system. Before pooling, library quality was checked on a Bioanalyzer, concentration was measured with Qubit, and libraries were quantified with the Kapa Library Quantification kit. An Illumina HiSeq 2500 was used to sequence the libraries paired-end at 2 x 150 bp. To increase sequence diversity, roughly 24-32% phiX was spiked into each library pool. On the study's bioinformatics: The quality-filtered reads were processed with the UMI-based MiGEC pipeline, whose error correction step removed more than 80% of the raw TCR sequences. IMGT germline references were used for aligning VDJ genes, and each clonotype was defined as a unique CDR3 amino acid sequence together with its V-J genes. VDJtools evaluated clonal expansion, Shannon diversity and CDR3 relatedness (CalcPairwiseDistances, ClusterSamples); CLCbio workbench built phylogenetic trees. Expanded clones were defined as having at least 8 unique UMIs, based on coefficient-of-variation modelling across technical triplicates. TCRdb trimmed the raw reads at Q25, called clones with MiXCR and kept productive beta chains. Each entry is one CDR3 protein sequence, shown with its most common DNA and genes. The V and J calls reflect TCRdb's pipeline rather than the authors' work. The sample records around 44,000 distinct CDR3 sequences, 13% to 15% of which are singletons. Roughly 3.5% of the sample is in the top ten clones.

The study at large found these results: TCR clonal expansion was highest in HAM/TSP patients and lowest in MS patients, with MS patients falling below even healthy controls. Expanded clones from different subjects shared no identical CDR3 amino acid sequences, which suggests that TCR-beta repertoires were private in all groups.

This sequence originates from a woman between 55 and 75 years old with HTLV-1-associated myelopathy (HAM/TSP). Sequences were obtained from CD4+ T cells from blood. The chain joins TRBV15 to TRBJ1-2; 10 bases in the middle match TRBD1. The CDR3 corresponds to CATSTPEHERTGGDGYTF. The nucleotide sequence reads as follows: TGTGCCACCAGCACCCCCGAACACGAAAGGACAGGGGGGGATGGATACACCTTC.